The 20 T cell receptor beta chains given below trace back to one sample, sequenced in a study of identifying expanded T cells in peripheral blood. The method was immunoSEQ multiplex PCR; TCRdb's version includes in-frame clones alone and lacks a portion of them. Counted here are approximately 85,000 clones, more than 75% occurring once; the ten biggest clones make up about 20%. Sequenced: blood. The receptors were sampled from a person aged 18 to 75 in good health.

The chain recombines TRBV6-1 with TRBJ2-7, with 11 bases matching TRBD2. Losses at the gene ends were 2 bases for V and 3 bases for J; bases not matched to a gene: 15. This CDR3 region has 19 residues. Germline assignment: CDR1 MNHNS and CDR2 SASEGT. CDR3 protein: CASSERGSGGARKLYEQYF. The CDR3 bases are TGTGCCAGCAGTGAAAGGGGTAGCGGGGGGGCACGGAAGCTCTACGAGCAGTACTTC.

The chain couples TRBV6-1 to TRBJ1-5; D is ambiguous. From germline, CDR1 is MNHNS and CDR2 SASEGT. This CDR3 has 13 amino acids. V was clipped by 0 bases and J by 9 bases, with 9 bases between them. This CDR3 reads CASSEAGYGPQHF. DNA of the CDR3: TGTGCCAGCAGTGAAGCCGGGTACGGGCCCCAGCATTTT.

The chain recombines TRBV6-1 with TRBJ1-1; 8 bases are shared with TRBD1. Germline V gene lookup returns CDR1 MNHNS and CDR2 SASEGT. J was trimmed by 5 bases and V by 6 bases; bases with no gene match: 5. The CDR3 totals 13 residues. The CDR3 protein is CASRGQVGTEAFF. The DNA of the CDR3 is TGTGCCAGCAGGGGACAGGTTGGTACTGAAGCTTTCTTT.

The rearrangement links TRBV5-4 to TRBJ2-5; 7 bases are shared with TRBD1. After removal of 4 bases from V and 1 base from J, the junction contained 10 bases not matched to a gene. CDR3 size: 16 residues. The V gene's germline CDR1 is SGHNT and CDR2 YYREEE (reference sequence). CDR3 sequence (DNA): TGTGCCAGCAGCCCTACAAAGACAGGGCCCCAAGAGACCCAGTACTTC. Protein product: CASSPTKTGPQETQYF. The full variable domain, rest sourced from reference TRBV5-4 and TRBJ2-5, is ETGVTQSPTHLIKTRGQQVTLRCSSQSGHNTVSWYQQALGQGPQFIFQYYREEENGRGNFPPRFSGLQFPNYSSELNVNALELDDSALYLCASSPTKTGPQETQYFGPGTRLLVL.

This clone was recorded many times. CDR3 in amino acids: CASSARGQGIKQYF. CDR3 sequence (DNA): TGTGCCAGTAGCGCTAGGGGACAGGGAATCAAGCAGTACTTC. The V gene is TRBV19, the J gene TRBJ2-7; 9 nucleotides agree with TRBD1. The germline gives CDR1 LNHDA, CDR2 SQIVND (reference sequence). This CDR3 comprises 14 residues. J gave up 8 bases and V 6 bases, and 11 bases lay outside the gene matches.

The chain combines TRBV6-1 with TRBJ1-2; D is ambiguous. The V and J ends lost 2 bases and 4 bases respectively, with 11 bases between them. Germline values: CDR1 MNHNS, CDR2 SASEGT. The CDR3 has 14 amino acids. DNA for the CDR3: TGTGCCAGCAGTGAAACGGGGTTCCCCTATGGCTACACCTTC. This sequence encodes CASSETGFPYGYTF.

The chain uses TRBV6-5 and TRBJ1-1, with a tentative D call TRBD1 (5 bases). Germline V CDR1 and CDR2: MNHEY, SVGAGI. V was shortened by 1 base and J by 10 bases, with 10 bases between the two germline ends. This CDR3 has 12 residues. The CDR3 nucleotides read TGTGCCAGCAGTTACTTTGGTCAGGGAGCTTTCTTT. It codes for CASSYFGQGAFF.

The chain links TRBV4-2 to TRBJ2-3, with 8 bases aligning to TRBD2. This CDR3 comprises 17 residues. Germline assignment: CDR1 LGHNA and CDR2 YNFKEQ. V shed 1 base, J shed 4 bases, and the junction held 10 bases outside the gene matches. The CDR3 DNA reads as TGTGCCAGCAGCCAAGCCTCCGGGACTAGTCCCCCAGATACGCAGTATTTT. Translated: CASSQASGTSPPDTQYF.

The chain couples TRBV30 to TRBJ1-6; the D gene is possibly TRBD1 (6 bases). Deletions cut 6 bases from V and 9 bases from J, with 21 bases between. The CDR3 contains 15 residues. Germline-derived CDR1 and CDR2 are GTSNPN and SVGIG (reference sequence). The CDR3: CACRRGASQGSPLHF. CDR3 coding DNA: TGTGCCTGCCGCCGGGGGGCGTCACAGGGTTCACCCCTCCACTTT.

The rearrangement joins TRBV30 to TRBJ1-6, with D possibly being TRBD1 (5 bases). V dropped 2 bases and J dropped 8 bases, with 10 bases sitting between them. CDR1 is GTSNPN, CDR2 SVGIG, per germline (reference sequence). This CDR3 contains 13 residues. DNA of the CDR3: TGTGCCTGGAGTTCCGGGGGAGATTCACCCCTCCACTTT. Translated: CAWSSGGDSPLHF.

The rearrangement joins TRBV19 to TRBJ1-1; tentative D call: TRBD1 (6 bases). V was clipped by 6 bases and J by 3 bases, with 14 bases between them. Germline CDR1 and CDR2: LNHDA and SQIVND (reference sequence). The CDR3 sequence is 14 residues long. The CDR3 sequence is CASSLKQGDTEAFF. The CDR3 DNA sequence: TGTGCCAGTAGCCTTAAACAGGGAGACACTGAAGCTTTCTTT.

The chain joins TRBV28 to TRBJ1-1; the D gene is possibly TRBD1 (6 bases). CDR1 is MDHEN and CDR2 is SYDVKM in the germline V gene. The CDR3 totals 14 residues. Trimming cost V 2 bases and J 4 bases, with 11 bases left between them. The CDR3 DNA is TGTGCCAGCAGTTTACAGTCCAGGGGCACTGAAGCTTTCTTT. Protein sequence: CASSLQSRGTEAFF.

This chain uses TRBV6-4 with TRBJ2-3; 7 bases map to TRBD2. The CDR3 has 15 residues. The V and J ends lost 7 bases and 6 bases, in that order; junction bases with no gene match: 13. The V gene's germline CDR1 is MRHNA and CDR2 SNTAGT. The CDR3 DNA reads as TGTGCCAGCACCTCCACTGCCGGGGGGAGTGATACGCAGTATTTT. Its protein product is CASTSTAGGSDTQYF.

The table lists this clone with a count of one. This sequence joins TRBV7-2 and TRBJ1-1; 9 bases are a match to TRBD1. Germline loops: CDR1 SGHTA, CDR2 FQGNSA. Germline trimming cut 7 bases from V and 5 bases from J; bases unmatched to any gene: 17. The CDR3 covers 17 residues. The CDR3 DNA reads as TGTGCCAGCACCAACACAGGGGGCTTTAGTTTGACAACTGAAGCTTTCTTT. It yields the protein CASTNTGGFSLTTEAFF.

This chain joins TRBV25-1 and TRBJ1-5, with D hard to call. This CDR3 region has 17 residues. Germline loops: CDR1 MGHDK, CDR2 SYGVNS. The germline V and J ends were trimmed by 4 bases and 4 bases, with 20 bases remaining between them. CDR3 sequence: CASSASSAGMGNQPQHF. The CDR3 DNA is TGTGCCAGCAGTGCTTCAAGTGCGGGTATGGGGAATCAGCCCCAGCATTTT.

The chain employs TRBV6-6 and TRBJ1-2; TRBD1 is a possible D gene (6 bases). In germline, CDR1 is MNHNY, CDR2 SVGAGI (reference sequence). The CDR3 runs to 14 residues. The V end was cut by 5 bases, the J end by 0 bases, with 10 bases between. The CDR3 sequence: CASSHRASNYGYTF. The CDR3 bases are TGTGCCAGCAGTCACAGGGCTTCTAACTATGGCTACACCTTC.

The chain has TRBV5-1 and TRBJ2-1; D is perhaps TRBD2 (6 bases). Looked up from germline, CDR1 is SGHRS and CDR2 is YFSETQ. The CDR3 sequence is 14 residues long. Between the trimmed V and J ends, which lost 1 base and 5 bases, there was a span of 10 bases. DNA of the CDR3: TGCGCCAGCAGCTTGTACGGGGGTGACAATGAGCAGTTCTTC. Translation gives CASSLYGGDNEQFF.

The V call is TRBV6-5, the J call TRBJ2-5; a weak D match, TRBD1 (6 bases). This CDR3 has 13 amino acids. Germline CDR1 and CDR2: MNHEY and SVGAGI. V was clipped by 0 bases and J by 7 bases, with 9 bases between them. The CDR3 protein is CASSYSTGWTQYF. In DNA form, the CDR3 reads TGTGCCAGCAGTTACTCGACAGGATGGACCCAGTACTTC.

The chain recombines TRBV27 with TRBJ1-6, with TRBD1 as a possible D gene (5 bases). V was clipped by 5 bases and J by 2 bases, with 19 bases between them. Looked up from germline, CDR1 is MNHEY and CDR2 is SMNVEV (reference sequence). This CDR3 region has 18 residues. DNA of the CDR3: TGTGCCAGCAGTCTGGGGGGGGTAGCAGGGCCCTATAATTCACCCCTCCACTTT. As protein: CASSLGGVAGPYNSPLHF.

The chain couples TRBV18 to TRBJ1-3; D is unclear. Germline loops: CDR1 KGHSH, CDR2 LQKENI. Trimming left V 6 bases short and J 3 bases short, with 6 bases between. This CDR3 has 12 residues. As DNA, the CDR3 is TGTGCCAGCTCCAACCTTGGAAACACCATATATTTT. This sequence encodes CASSNLGNTIYF. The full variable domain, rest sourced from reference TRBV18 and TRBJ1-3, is NAGVMQNPRHLVRRRGQEARLRCSPMKGHSHVYWYRQLPEEGLKFMVYLQKENIIDESGMPKERFSAEFPKEGPSILRIQQVVRGDSAAYFCASSNLGNTIYFGEGSWLTVV.